This T cell receptor beta chain was obtained from a study of CD8+ T cells in alopecia areata. About the research overall: Twice daily, treated patients received 5 to 10 mg of oral tofacitinib.

Sequencing templates came from extracted RNA that was reverse transcribed into cDNA. Using immunoSEQ multiplex PCR, the repertoire was profiled, and TCRdb retains in-frame clones only, with some absent. The repertoire holds some 200,000 clones, with 59% as singletons. Germline V lookup: CDR1 MNHEY, CDR2 SVGAGI. The CDR3 runs 15 residues. J gave up 11 bases and V 6 bases, and 13 bases lay outside the gene matches. Material: CD4+ T cells sorted from blood, obtained at week 0. This sequence joins TRBV6-5 and TRBJ2-2, with 9 bases lining up with TRBD1. This TCR was sampled from a human donor with alopecia areata. CDR3 residues: CASRAGTGTPFELFF. The CDR3 coding sequence is TGTGCCAGCAGGGCCGGGACAGGGACCCCTTTTGAGCTGTTTTTT.